This TCR beta chain is drawn from a study of shared clonotypes between healthy human individuals. Germline CDR1 and CDR2: MDHEN and SYDVKM. This CDR3 comprises 15 residues. The V and J ends lost 3 bases and 8 bases respectively, with 17 bases between them. Naive CD8 cells, CD45RO-negative and positively selected for CCR7, excluded terminally differentiated effector memory CD45RA+ cells. The data were produced by immunoSEQ multiplex PCR, yet TCRdb's version contains in-frame clones alone and is incomplete. Among around 1.9 million clones listed, just over 90% were seen once. This TCR derives from a young man in good health. Some clones in this sample may be carry-over from other donors' samples. Input material: naive CD8+ T cells from PBMCs. This chain links TRBV28 with TRBJ2-1; D gene unclear. The chain's CDR3 is CASSLLSRLPHEQFF. In DNA form, the CDR3 reads TGTGCCAGCAGTTTGCTTTCGCGACTCCCCCATGAGCAGTTCTTC. Drawing the rest from reference TRBV28 and TRBJ2-1, the complete variable domain is DVKVTQSSRYLVKRTGEKVFLECVQDMDHENMFWYRQDPGLGLRLIYFSYDVKMKEKGDIPEGYSVSREKKERFSLILESASTNQTSMYLCASSLLSRLPHEQFFGPGTRLTVL.